This TCR beta chain was sequenced in a study of blood T cell repertoires in COVID-19. Profiling relied on immunoSEQ multiplex PCR, and the TCRdb table lists in-frame clones only, not all of them. Of approximately 120,000 clones in the sample, 85% to 90% were seen once. The clonotype originates from a human donor in a cohort sampled during active COVID-19. The specimen sequenced was peripheral blood.

In nucleotides, the CDR3 is TGCGCCAGCAGCTCCGGGACAGGGGGCACCGGGGAGCTGTTTTTT. Translation: CASSSGTGGTGELFF. The genes are TRBV5-1 and TRBJ2-2; 11 positions agree with TRBD1. There are 15 residues in the CDR3. The germline V gene encodes CDR1 SGHRS and CDR2 YFSETQ. Trimming at V came to 3 bases and at J to 4 bases, leaving 2 bases not matched to a gene. Supplemented by reference TRBV5-1 and TRBJ2-2, the full variable domain reads KAGVTQTPRYLIKTRGQQVTLSCSPISGHRSVSWYQQTPGQGLQFLFEYFSETQRNKGNFPGRFSGRQFSNSRSEMNVSTLELGDSALYLCASSSGTGGTGELFFGEGSRLTVL.